The present TCR beta chain was sequenced within a study of T cell responses to AZD1222 COVID-19 vaccine. A note on this clone: No antigen is known for it.

This CDR3 has 16 residues. The germline V gene encodes CDR1 LNHNV and CDR2 YYDKDF (reference sequence). Trimming at V came to 0 bases and at J to 1 base, leaving 4 bases not matched to a gene. Study-level points and caveats: Only five or six people who got AZD1222 tested seropositive at baseline. Vaccine-related CD4 TCRs covered spike, predominating at 160-218 and 743-854. Nearly half of unique spike-specific TCRs reportedly avoided B.1.351 and B.1.1.7 mutated regions.

Sequencing was performed with immunoSEQ multiplex PCR; in TCRdb, only in-frame clones are kept and a portion is missing. The repertoire holds 110,000 to 150,000 clones, with 92% as singletons. Second-dose timings of about 4 or about 12 weeks were pooled. The source of this sequence is an adult who received the AZD1222 COVID-19 vaccine. The chain employs TRBV15 and TRBJ1-2; 8 bases are a match to TRBD1. Material: peripheral blood, obtained 28 days after the second AZD1222 dose. The CDR3 nucleotides are TGTGCCACCAGCAGAGAAGACAGGGGCCTTAACTATGGCTACACCTTC. Its translation is CATSREDRGLNYGYTF.